The entry below gives a single T cell receptor (beta chain) sequence along with its context. Its antigen remains unknown. The immunoSEQ assay was v3. The table came from immunoSEQ multiplex PCR; TCRdb's copy has only in-frame clones and leaves some out. The sample contains tens of thousands of clones, 73% of which appear only once. The CDR3 runs 17 residues. In germline, CDR1 is LNHNV, CDR2 YYDKDF (reference sequence). J was trimmed by 7 bases and V by 2 bases; bases with no gene match: 13. The data were taken from a study of TIL therapy for anti-PD-1-resistant metastatic lung cancer. Study background: Tumor harvest preceded PD-1/PD-L1 blockade, followed by nivolumab treatment. Tumors carried a median 1.5 non-synonymous mutations per megabase. Study observations and caveats: Infused TIL clonotypes partially replaced the baseline blood repertoire, then decayed over months.

Time point specified: pre-treatment sample, taken before nivolumab and TIL therapy. The J gene is TRBJ2-2, the V gene TRBV15; 7 bases match TRBD1. This receptor was taken from a person aged 25 to 79 with non-small cell lung cancer. The sequences come from blood, collected at baseline. The CDR3 DNA reads TGTGCCACCAGCAGAAAAGGGGGACAGTCCGGCGTCGGGGAGCTGTTTTTT. This sequence encodes CATSRKGGQSGVGELFF.